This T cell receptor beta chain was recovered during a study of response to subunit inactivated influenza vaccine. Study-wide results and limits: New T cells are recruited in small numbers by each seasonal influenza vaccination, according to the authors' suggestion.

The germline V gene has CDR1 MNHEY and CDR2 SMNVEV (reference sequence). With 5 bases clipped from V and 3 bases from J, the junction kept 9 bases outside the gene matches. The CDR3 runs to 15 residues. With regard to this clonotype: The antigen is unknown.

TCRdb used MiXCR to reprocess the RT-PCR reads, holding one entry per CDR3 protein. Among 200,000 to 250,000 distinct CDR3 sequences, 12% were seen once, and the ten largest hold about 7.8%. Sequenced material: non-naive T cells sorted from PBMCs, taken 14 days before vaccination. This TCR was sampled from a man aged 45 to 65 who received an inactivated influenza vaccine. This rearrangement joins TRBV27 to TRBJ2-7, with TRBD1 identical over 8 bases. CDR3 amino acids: CASSQGQGNHYEQYF. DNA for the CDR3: TGTGCCAGCAGTCAAGGACAGGGCAACCACTACGAGCAGTACTTC.